This record looks at one TCR beta chain sequence and its context. The antigen this receptor binds is unknown. Base-call qualities are not available, and no considerably larger clone is one nucleotide away. The source of the sample is a study of CD8 T cells in ankylosing spondylitis (dated by TCRdb to about 2017). Regarding the study in general: T cell receptor beta repertoires were profiled in healthy donors and ankylosing spondylitis patients so that disease-linked TCR variants could be found. The whole study cohort included 85 to 120 healthy donors and about two dozen ankylosing spondylitis patients. Peripheral blood samples were taken, and synovial fluid was additionally collected from ankylosing spondylitis patients. Points the paper makes about the study in general: The disease-linked clones were reported to be significantly enriched in matched synovial fluid samples from ankylosing spondylitis patients. The disease-linked clones had a CD8+ phenotype and were found at relatively low frequencies in peripheral blood. Some motif variants were previously reported in synovial fluid and blood of reactive arthritis patients, suggesting common disease-initiation mechanisms. Blood from ankylosing spondylitis patients appeared to be characterized by a TCR beta motif composed of eight highly homologous amino acid variants.

Sequenced on an Illumina HiSeq 2500. TCR beta libraries were prepared by quantitative 5'-RACE with molecular barcodes. Regarding the original processing steps: Disease-linked TCR variants were identified with a new computational method built on a probabilistic model of VDJ rearrangement. TCRdb handled the public reads itself, with Q25 trimming in fastp and clone calling in MiXCR, and kept productive beta chains. For every CDR3 protein sequence, its rows merge into one entry that carries the most common genes and DNA. TCRdb's processing, not the authors' own work, is the source of the V and J calls. In all, the sample holds 150,000 to 200,000 distinct CDR3 sequences, and roughly 13% of those were seen once. 9.5% to 11% of the sample is held by the ten biggest clonotypes. The germline V gene encodes CDR1 GTSNPN and CDR2 SVGIG (reference sequence). A distance of 14 bases separates the germline ends of V and J, which lose 2 bases and 0 bases respectively. Reading from cysteine to phenylalanine, the CDR3 counts 16 amino acids. Only the CDR3 portion is preserved as DNA: 48 bases, with reading frame beginning at the first base.

Sequenced material: blood, either unsorted or a sorted T cell fraction (not recorded which). This clonotype was obtained from a female donor with ankylosing spondylitis or in good health (not recorded which). Recombination linked TRBV30 to TRBJ1-5, and perhaps TRBD1 as D gene, on 6 matching bases. The nucleotides read TGTGCCTGGAGTTACGGACAGACGTTTAGCAATCAGCCCCAGCATTTT. Its amino acids are CAWSYGQTFSNQPQHF.